One and the same sample provided the 24 T cell receptor beta chains below, sequenced in a study of response to subunit inactivated influenza vaccine. TCRdb re-called the RT-PCR reads through MiXCR, storing one row per CDR3 protein. The sample contains around 580,000 distinct CDR3 sequences, around 15% of which appear only once. The sample in question was PBMCs from blood, obtained approximately 12 days after vaccination. These receptors all stem from a man aged 45-60 years who received an inactivated influenza vaccine.

The chain links TRBV28 to TRBJ2-4; 9 bases match TRBD1. CDR3 length: 15 amino acids. The germline gives CDR1 MDHEN, CDR2 SYDVKM. Germline trimming cut 4 bases from V and 7 bases from J; bases unmatched to any gene: 8. In DNA, the CDR3 is TGTGCCAGCAGTTCTCCCGGGACAGGGACGAACATTCAGTACTTC. As protein: CASSSPGTGTNIQYF.

This clonotype was counted a single time. Its ends do not fully match the called genes, so a read error is possible. V usage is TRBV12-3 or TRBV12-4 and J usage is TRBJ2-7; D might be TRBD2 (6 bases). The CDR3 totals 14 residues. In nucleotides, the CDR3 is TGTGCCAGCAGTTTATCCTCACCGGACTACGAGGAGTACTTC. Translating gives CASSLSSPDYEEYF.

The chain carries TRBV7-2 and TRBJ2-7; 12 nucleotides align to TRBD1. Trimming cost V 6 bases and J 4 bases; bases outside gene matches: 7. This CDR3 region has 15 residues. The germline V gene encodes CDR1 SGHTA and CDR2 FQGNSA. The CDR3 is CASRWGTGGLYEQYF. DNA of the CDR3: TGTGCCAGCAGGTGGGGGACAGGGGGCCTATACGAGCAGTACTTC.

This clonotype was recorded at least ten times. In nucleotides, the CDR3 is TGCAGCGTAACTTGGGTAGCACAAGAGACCCAGTACTTC. Translated: CSVTWVAQETQYF. V and J are TRBV29-1 and TRBJ2-5; no definite D call. CDR3 size: 13 residues. Germline V gene sequence: CDR1 SQVTM, CDR2 ANQGSEA. With 6 bases removed from V and 2 bases from J, the gap between germline ends came to 13 bases.

A few counts support this clonotype. V is TRBV20-1 and J is TRBJ2-1; maybe TRBD1 (6 bases). The germline CDR1 and CDR2 sequences are DFQATT and SNEGSKA (reference sequence). This CDR3 has 17 amino acids. The V end lost 6 bases, the J end lost 1 base, and 22 bases lay between the germline ends. In DNA form, the CDR3 reads TGCAGTGCCCCGTCCGATCTCCGAGGGGGTTCCTACAATGAGCAGTTCTTC. Translated: CSAPSDLRGGSYNEQFF.

The sample holds a few counts of this clonotype. The chain uses TRBV4-3 and TRBJ2-6; no clear D gene. Germline CDR1 and CDR2: LGHNA and YSLEER. Trimming removed 1 base at V and 0 bases at J, with 10 bases between. The CDR3 consists of 17 residues. CDR3 coding DNA: TGCGCCAGCAGCCAAGCGAACGTAAACTCTGGGGCCAACGTCCTGACTTTC. Its protein product is CASSQANVNSGANVLTF.

The chain employs TRBV5-1 and TRBJ2-1; 12 nucleotides line up with TRBD2. The J segment lost 10 bases and the V segment lost 2 bases, leaving 7 bases of the junction unmatched. The CDR3 has 15 amino acids. The germline V gene encodes CDR1 SGHRS and CDR2 YFSETQ. DNA for the CDR3: TGCGCCAGCAGCTTAACGACTAGCGGGAGCCGCGAGCAGTTCTTC. It is translated as CASSLTTSGSREQFF.

This chain joins TRBV7-2 and TRBJ2-2; D remains unclear. The CDR3 consists of 14 residues. The V end lost 0 bases, the J end lost 7 bases, and 9 bases lay between the germline ends. The germline V gene encodes CDR1 SGHTA and CDR2 FQGNSA. DNA of the CDR3: TGTGCCAGCAGCTTAGCGGTAGGCGGCGGGGAGCTGTTTTTT. Protein: CASSLAVGGGELFF.

This sequence joins TRBV4-3 and TRBJ2-7; D not resolved. V shed 1 base and J shed 0 bases, with 10 bases lying between them. Germline CDR1 reads LGHNA; CDR2 reads YSLEER. CDR3 length: 15 amino acids. CDR3 amino acids: CASSQVIASSYEQYF. CDR3 DNA sequence: TGCGCCAGCAGCCAAGTTATCGCCAGCTCCTACGAGCAGTACTTC.

The chain is built from TRBV12-3 or TRBV12-4 and TRBJ2-3; tentatively, D is TRBD1 (6 bases). The CDR3 contains 15 residues. Deletions cut 6 bases from V and 1 base from J, with 14 bases between. CDR3 amino acids: CASRERGTRTDTQYF. DNA for the CDR3: TGTGCCAGCAGAGAGAGGGGGACCCGCACAGATACGCAGTATTTT.

V is TRBV19 and J is TRBJ1-2; D perhaps matches TRBD1 (5 bases). There are 14 residues in the CDR3. Germline-derived CDR1 and CDR2 are LNHDA and SQIVND (reference sequence). V was clipped by 5 bases and J by 10 bases, with 20 bases between them. The CDR3 nucleotides read TGTGCCAGTAGTTTAACCAGGACACCGGAAACCTACACCTTC. It is translated as CASSLTRTPETYTF.

This clonotype was counted a few times. The chain is built from TRBV12-3 or TRBV12-4 and TRBJ1-4; D is possibly TRBD1 (6 bases). The CDR3 is 16 amino acids. V lost 6 bases to trimming and J lost 7 bases, with 21 bases between them. The CDR3 DNA is TGTGCCAGCAGCTCGGGACAAGCCGTGAGGCGTGAAAAACTGTTTTTT. Encoded protein: CASSSGQAVRREKLFF.

Ten or more counts support this clonotype. The genes are TRBV12-3 or TRBV12-4 and TRBJ1-1, with D uncertain. V lost 3 bases to trimming and J lost 4 bases, with 12 bases between them. CDR3 length equals 14 residues. Here the CDR3 reads CASSFPGLRTEAFF. CDR3 in DNA: TGTGCCAGCAGTTTCCCGGGGTTGCGCACTGAAGCTTTCTTT.

The chain joins TRBV30 to TRBJ2-6; no clear D. This CDR3 is 12 amino acids long. In germline, CDR1 is GTSNPN, CDR2 SVGIG (reference sequence). V shed 3 bases and J shed 4 bases, with 4 bases lying between them. The CDR3 DNA reads as TGTGCCTGGAGCTCCGGGGCCAACGTCCTGACTTTC. Its translation: CAWSSGANVLTF. The full variable domain, rest sourced from reference TRBV30 and TRBJ2-6, is SQTIHQWPATLVQPVGSPLSLECTVEGTSNPNLYWYRQAAGRGLQLLFYSVGIGQISSEVPQNLSASRPQDRQFILSSKKLLLSDSGFYLCAWSSGANVLTFGAGSRLTVL.

V is TRBV6-1 and J is TRBJ2-7, with D perhaps TRBD2 (5 bases). Germline CDR1 and CDR2: MNHNS and SASEGT. V lost 0 bases, J lost 6 bases, and 18 bases lay in between. The CDR3 loop spans 16 amino acids. The CDR3 DNA reads TGTGCCAGCAGTGAAGCGCTAGGGAGCCTCCTGAGCGAGCAGTACTTC. Amino acid sequence: CASSEALGSLLSEQYF.

This clonotype was counted a few times. The rearrangement uses TRBV7-8 and TRBJ1-5; no clear D. Trimming shortened V by 0 bases and J by 4 bases, and 10 bases separated the two germline ends. CDR3 length equals 15 residues. Per the germline V gene, CDR1 is SGHVS and CDR2 is FQNEAQ. The CDR3: CASSLARLVNQPQHF. The CDR3 DNA sequence: TGTGCCAGCAGCTTAGCGCGTTTGGTGAATCAGCCCCAGCATTTT.

There are a few counts of this clonotype. The chain joins TRBV6-2 or TRBV6-3 to TRBJ1-2; 10 bases line up with TRBD1. This CDR3 contains 15 residues. The J segment lost 3 bases and the V segment lost 6 bases, leaving 7 bases of the junction unmatched. Germline CDR1 and CDR2: MNHEY and SVGEGT. CDR3 in amino acids: CASRARDRGYYGYTF. In DNA, the CDR3 is TGTGCCAGCAGGGCACGGGACAGGGGATACTATGGCTACACCTTC.

This chain uses TRBV5-1 with TRBJ2-5; D not resolved. Trimming left V 0 bases short and J 4 bases short, with 10 bases between. Germline loops: CDR1 SGHRS, CDR2 YFSETQ. The CDR3 runs to 14 residues. The CDR3 DNA sequence: TGCGCCAGCAGCTTGGGAAGTACATCAGAGACCCAGTACTTC. Amino acid sequence: CASSLGSTSETQYF. The full variable domain, in which reference TRBV5-1 and TRBJ2-5 provide the parts outside the CDR3, is KAGVTQTPRYLIKTRGQQVTLSCSPISGHRSVSWYQQTPGQGLQFLFEYFSETQRNKGNFPGRFSGRQFSNSRSEMNVSTLELGDSALYLCASSLGSTSETQYFGPGTRLLVL.

The chain couples TRBV20-1 to TRBJ1-4; 7 nucleotides align to TRBD1. CDR3 length: 17 amino acids. V dropped 1 base and J dropped 5; count of bases not matched to a gene: 13. Germline loops: CDR1 DFQATT, CDR2 SNEGSKA (reference sequence). CDR3 sequence reads: CSARGEYRGRSNEKLFF. The DNA for the CDR3 is TGCAGTGCTAGAGGAGAATACAGGGGAAGGTCGAATGAAAAACTGTTTTTT.

With regard to this clonotype: Being one base from a much bigger clone, this may be a read error. The CDR3 nucleotides are TGTGCCAGCAGAGACCGGGTTAGGTACGAGCAGTACTTC. This encodes CASRDRVRYEQYF. V usage is TRBV25-1 and J usage is TRBJ2-7; D not certain. V lost 6 bases and J 4 bases, leaving 13 bases between the germline ends. Germline V gene data show CDR1 as MGHDK and CDR2 as SYGVNS. The CDR3 extends over 13 amino acids.

This clonotype showed up just a few times. The genes are TRBV5-6 and TRBJ2-1; 7 bases are a match to TRBD1. The CDR3 runs to 15 residues. Germline CDR1 and CDR2: SGHDT and YYEEEE. The V gene end was trimmed by 4 bases and the J gene end by 4 bases; junction bases not matched to a gene: 8. The CDR3 DNA follows: TGTGCCAGCAGCCGCCGACAGGGCGTGTACAATGAGCAGTTCTTC. It specifies CASSRRQGVYNEQFF.

This clonotype was seen many times. This chain connects TRBV18 to TRBJ2-7; D unresolved. Trimming removed 2 bases at V and 3 bases at J, with 8 bases between. The CDR3 runs 13 residues. CDR1 and CDR2 from the germline V gene are KGHSH and LQKENI. This chain's CDR3 is CASSPASFYEQYF. In nucleotides, the CDR3 is TGTGCCAGCTCACCAGCCAGCTTCTACGAGCAGTACTTC.

The V call is TRBV28, the J call TRBJ2-3; TRBD2 matches 7 bases. Germline loops: CDR1 MDHEN, CDR2 SYDVKM. This CDR3 spans 16 amino acids. The ends lost 2 bases at V and 6 bases at J; junction bases unmatched: 11. The CDR3 protein is CASSLPGTTTMDTQYF. CDR3 DNA: TGTGCCAGCAGTTTACCCGGGACTACGACCATGGATACGCAGTATTTT.

About this clonotype itself: A much more abundant neighbour one base away suggests this may be a read error. The rearrangement uses TRBV5-1 and TRBJ2-7; 7 nucleotides line up with TRBD2. CDR1 is SGHRS, CDR2 YFSETQ, per germline. This CDR3 comprises 12 residues. The CDR3 protein is CARSLIGGEQYF. CDR3 nucleotides: TGCGCCAGAAGCTTGATCGGGGGGGAGCAGTACTTC.